The 20 T cell receptor beta chains listed next were all sequenced from one sample in a study of blood T cell repertoires in COVID-19. Clones were read by immunoSEQ multiplex PCR, and TCRdb kept only the in-frame ones, dropping some. The sample includes about 200,000 clones, less than 85% of them seen just once. Sample: peripheral blood. These receptors all come from a man aged 45-65 years who had recovered from COVID-19.

The V and J genes are TRBV28 and TRBJ2-7; no firm D call. Trimming stripped 6 bases from V and 7 bases from J, with 13 bases between. The germline gives CDR1 MDHEN, CDR2 SYDVKM. CDR3 size: 12 residues. CDR3 in DNA: TGTGCCAGCAGGCGAACGAGGAAGGAGCAGTACTTC. It is translated as CASRRTRKEQYF.

The V gene is TRBV10-3, the J gene TRBJ2-3, with D possibly matching TRBD2 (7 bases). The CDR3 extends over 17 amino acids. Germline V gene sequence: CDR1 ENHRY, CDR2 SYGVKD. This CDR3 reads CAHNSPGGPRETDTQYF. The CDR3 bases are TGTGCTCACAACTCCCCGGGGGGCCCCAGGGAGACAGATACGCAGTATTTT.

This clone was observed once. The gene calls are TRBV5-4 and TRBJ2-1, with TRBD1 matching 9 bases. J gave up 4 bases and V 1 base, and 3 bases lay outside the gene matches. This CDR3 is built from 15 residues. Germline V gene data show CDR1 as SGHNT and CDR2 as YYREEE (reference sequence). CDR3 in amino acids: CASSLSGQGYNEQFF. CDR3 bases: TGTGCCAGCAGCTTGTCAGGACAGGGGTACAATGAGCAGTTCTTC.

This clone was picked up a small number of times. This chain joins TRBV6-5 and TRBJ2-2; possibly TRBD1 for D (6 bases). Trimming shortened V by 7 bases and J by 1 base, and 13 bases separated the two germline ends. Germline CDR1 reads MNHEY; CDR2 reads SVGAGI. The CDR3 is made up of 15 amino acids. CDR3 DNA sequence: TGTGCCAGCAACCCGTTAGGGGGGAACACCGGGGAGCTGTTTTTT. Translating gives CASNPLGGNTGELFF.

The chain uses TRBV29-1 and TRBJ2-3; 9 positions agree with TRBD1. CDR1 SQVTM and CDR2 ANQGSEA come from the germline V gene. Germline trimming cut 5 bases from V and 0 bases from J; bases unmatched to any gene: 6. The CDR3 extends over 15 amino acids. The CDR3 DNA sequence: TGCAGCGTTCCCGATACAGGGGGCAGCACAGATACGCAGTATTTT. It is translated as CSVPDTGGSTDTQYF.

V and J are TRBV15 and TRBJ1-5; 10 nucleotides match TRBD1. V was clipped by 1 base and J by 1 base; unmatched bases: 13. This CDR3 is built from 20 residues. Per germline, CDR1 LNHNV and CDR2 YYDKDF (reference sequence). For the CDR3, the DNA is TGTGCCACCAGCAGAGCCCCAGGACAGGGGGTAGGTTGGAGCAATCAGCCCCAGCATTTT. Protein sequence: CATSRAPGQGVGWSNQPQHF.

J is TRBJ2-3 and V is TRBV5-6; 8 bases line up with TRBD1. V lost 0 bases and J lost 0; bases outside the gene matches: 3. CDR1 is SGHDT and CDR2 is YYEEEE in the germline V gene. The CDR3 length is 16 residues. CDR3 loop: CASSLGQGYSTDTQYF. The CDR3 region has the DNA TGTGCCAGCAGCTTGGGACAGGGGTATAGCACAGATACGCAGTATTTT.

The CDR3 reads CASSQQGLDEKLFF. CDR3 bases: TGCGCCAGCAGCCAACAGGGATTGGATGAAAAACTGTTTTTT. The chain combines TRBV4-3 with TRBJ1-4; D might be TRBD1 (5 bases). Per the germline V gene, CDR1 is LGHNA and CDR2 is YSLEER. The CDR3 is 14 amino acids. V was cut by 2 bases and J by 6 bases, with 10 bases left in between.

This clone was detected a few times. This chain connects TRBV10-3 to TRBJ1-5; TRBD1 is a possible D gene (5 bases). The V gene's germline CDR1 is ENHRY and CDR2 SYGVKD. Deletions cut 0 bases from V and 10 bases from J, with 10 bases between. This CDR3 is built from 13 residues. The CDR3 bases are TGTGCCATCAGTGAGTCGGGGGGTCATCCCCAGCATTTT. It yields the protein CAISESGGHPQHF.

The V call is TRBV28, the J call TRBJ2-6; a weak D match, TRBD2 (5 bases). This CDR3 is 13 amino acids long. Germline-derived CDR1 and CDR2 are MDHEN and SYDVKM. V lost 8 bases and J lost 1, with 6 bases in between. CDR3 amino acids: CASWESGANVLTF. In DNA form, the CDR3 reads TGTGCCAGCTGGGAGTCTGGGGCCAACGTCCTGACTTTC.

The rearrangement uses TRBV15 and TRBJ2-7, with D possibly TRBD1 on 6 matching bases. Germline assignment: CDR1 LNHNV and CDR2 YYDKDF (reference sequence). V was clipped by 5 bases and J by 3 bases, with 8 bases between them. The CDR3 has 12 amino acids. The CDR3 loop is CATSRGHYEQYF. The CDR3 coding sequence is TGTGCCACCAGCCGGGGACACTACGAGCAGTACTTC.

J is TRBJ2-7 and V is TRBV5-4, with a tentative D call TRBD1 (5 bases). Trimming removed 0 bases from V and 6 bases from J, with 10 bases in between. CDR3 length equals 13 residues. In germline, CDR1 is SGHNT, CDR2 YYREEE (reference sequence). CDR3 bases: TGTGCCAGCAGCTTGGAGGGGCTGGGCGAGCAGTACTTC. As protein: CASSLEGLGEQYF.

This chain joins TRBV11-2 and TRBJ1-1, with no clear D. In germline, CDR1 is SGHAT, CDR2 FQNNGV. There are 14 residues in the CDR3. The ends were cut back, 1 base at V and 7 bases at J, with 13 bases in the middle. The CDR3 spells CASSLGGEGVEAFF. CDR3 bases: TGTGCCAGCAGCTTAGGAGGCGAGGGAGTTGAAGCTTTCTTT. Together with reference TRBV11-2 and TRBJ1-1, the CDR3 gives the full variable domain: EAGVAQSPRYKIIEKRQSVAFWCNPISGHATLYWYQQILGQGPKLLIQFQNNGVVDDSQLPKDRFSAERLKGVDSTLKIQPAKLEDSAVYLCASSLGGEGVEAFFGQGTRLTVV.

This clone was detected only once. The V call is TRBV6-5, the J call TRBJ2-7; no definite D call. V gave up 5 bases and J gave up 7 bases, with 15 bases separating them. The germline CDR1 and CDR2 sequences are MNHEY and SVGAGI. The CDR3 runs 13 residues. The CDR3 sequence is CASSQQYRDEQYF. DNA for the CDR3: TGTGCCAGCAGTCAACAGTACAGAGATGAGCAGTACTTC.

Details on this clone: One junction end does not reproduce the germline sequence, and a read error may be involved. The rearrangement links TRBV2 to TRBJ1-2; a weak D match, TRBD1 (6 bases). CDR3 length: 12 residues. Germline V gives CDR1 SNHLY, CDR2 FYNNEI. The CDR3 spells CASRRDRHPLAF. The CDR3 DNA sequence: TGTGCCAGCAGAAGAGACAGGCACCCGTTGGCCTTC.

The rearrangement uses TRBV6-5 and TRBJ2-3; D might be TRBD1 (5 bases). Germline assignment: CDR1 MNHEY and CDR2 SVGAGI. The CDR3 runs 14 residues. With 4 bases removed from V and 2 bases from J, the gap between germline ends came to 10 bases. DNA of the CDR3: TGTGCCAGCAGTTTCTCGACAGCCACAGATACGCAGTATTTT. Protein sequence: CASSFSTATDTQYF.

The CDR3 nucleotides read TGTGCCAGCAGTCCACAGGGGGTAGATCAGCCCCAGCATTTT. It specifies CASSPQGVDQPQHF. The chain is built from TRBV27 and TRBJ1-5, with 8 bases matching TRBD1. The trim removed 5 bases at V and 5 bases at J, leaving 5 bases unmatched. This CDR3 is built from 14 residues. CDR1 and CDR2 from the germline V gene are MNHEY and SMNVEV (reference sequence).

The J gene is TRBJ1-5, the V gene TRBV27; TRBD1 aligns across 9 bases. From germline, CDR1 is MNHEY and CDR2 SMNVEV (reference sequence). V was clipped by 4 bases and J by 4 bases; unmatched bases: 8. The CDR3 runs 16 residues. The CDR3 is CASSSFWTGANQPQHF. The CDR3 region has the DNA TGTGCCAGCAGTTCTTTCTGGACAGGGGCTAATCAGCCCCAGCATTTT.

The chain combines TRBV13 with TRBJ2-7; 7 bases align to TRBD2. The length of the CDR3 is 15 residues. V trimming: 3 bases; J trimming: 2 bases; junction bases outside the gene matches: 7. Germline CDR1 reads PRHDT; CDR2 reads FYEKMQ (reference sequence). Written as DNA, the CDR3 is TGTGCCAGCAGCTTCCAGGCGGGAGCGGCCTACGAGCAGTACTTC. This encodes CASSFQAGAAYEQYF.

The genes are TRBV28 and TRBJ2-7; a possible D gene is TRBD1 (5 bases). This CDR3 spans 14 amino acids. V was cut by 3 bases and J by 5 bases, with 14 bases left in between. Germline V lookup: CDR1 MDHEN, CDR2 SYDVKM. The CDR3 loop reads CASSFRQGRDEQYF. Written as DNA, the CDR3 is TGTGCCAGCAGTTTTCGCCAGGGAAGGGACGAGCAGTACTTC.